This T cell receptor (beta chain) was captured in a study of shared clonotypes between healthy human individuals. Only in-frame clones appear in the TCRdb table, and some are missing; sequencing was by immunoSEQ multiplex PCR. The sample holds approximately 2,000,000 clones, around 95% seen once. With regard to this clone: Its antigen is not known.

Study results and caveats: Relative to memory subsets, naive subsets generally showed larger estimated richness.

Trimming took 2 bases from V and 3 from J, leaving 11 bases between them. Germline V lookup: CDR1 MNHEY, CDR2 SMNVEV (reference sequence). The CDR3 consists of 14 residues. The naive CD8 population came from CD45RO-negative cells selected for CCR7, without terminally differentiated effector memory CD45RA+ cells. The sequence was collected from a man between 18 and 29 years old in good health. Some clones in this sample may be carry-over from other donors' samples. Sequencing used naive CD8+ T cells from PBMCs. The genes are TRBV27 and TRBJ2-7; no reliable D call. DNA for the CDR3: TGTGCCAGCAGTTTAAAACCCAACCTCTACGAGCAGTACTTC. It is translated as CASSLKPNLYEQYF.